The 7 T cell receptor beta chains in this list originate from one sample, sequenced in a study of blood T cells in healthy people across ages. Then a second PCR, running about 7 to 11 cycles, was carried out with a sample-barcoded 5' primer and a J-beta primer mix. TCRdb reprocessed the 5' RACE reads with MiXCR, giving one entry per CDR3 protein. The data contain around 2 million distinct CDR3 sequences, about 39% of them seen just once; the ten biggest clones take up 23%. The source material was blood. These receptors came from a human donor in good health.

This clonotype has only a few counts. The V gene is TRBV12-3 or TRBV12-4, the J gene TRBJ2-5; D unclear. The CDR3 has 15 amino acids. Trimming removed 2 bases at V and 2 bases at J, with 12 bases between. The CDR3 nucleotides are TGTGCCAGCAGTTTATCCGGCCTAGAACAAGAGACCCAGTACTTC. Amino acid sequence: CASSLSGLEQETQYF.

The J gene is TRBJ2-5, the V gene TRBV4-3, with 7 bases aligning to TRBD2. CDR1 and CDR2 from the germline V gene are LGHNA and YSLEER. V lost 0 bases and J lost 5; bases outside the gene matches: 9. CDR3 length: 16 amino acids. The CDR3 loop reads CASSQDWRGSRETQYF. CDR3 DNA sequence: TGCGCCAGCAGCCAAGATTGGCGCGGGAGCCGCGAGACCCAGTACTTC.

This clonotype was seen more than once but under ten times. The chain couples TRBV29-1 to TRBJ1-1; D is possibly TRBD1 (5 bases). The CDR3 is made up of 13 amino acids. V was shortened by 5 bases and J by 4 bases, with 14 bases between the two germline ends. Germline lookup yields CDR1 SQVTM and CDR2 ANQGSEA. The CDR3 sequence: CSVKGQGFTEAFF. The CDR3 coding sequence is TGCAGCGTTAAAGGGCAGGGCTTCACTGAAGCTTTCTTT.

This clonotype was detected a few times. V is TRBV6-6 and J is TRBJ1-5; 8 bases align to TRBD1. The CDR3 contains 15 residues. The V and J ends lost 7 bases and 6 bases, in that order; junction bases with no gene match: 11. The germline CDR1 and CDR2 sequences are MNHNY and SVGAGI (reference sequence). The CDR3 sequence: CASNPTGTGGQPQHF. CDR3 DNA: TGTGCCAGCAACCCCACCGGGACAGGAGGTCAGCCCCAGCATTTT.

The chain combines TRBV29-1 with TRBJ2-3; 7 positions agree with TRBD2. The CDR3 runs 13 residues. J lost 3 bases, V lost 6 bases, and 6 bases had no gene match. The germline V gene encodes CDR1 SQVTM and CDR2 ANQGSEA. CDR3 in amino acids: CSVTPGGTDTQYF. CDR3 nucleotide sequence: TGCAGCGTAACTCCGGGGGGTACAGATACGCAGTATTTT.

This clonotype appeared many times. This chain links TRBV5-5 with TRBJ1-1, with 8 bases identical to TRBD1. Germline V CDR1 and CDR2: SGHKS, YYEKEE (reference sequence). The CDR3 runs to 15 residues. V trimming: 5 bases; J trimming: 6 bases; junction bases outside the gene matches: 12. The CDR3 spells CASRSSGTGGSEAFF. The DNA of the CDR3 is TGTGCCAGCAGATCTTCCGGGACAGGAGGGTCTGAAGCTTTCTTT.

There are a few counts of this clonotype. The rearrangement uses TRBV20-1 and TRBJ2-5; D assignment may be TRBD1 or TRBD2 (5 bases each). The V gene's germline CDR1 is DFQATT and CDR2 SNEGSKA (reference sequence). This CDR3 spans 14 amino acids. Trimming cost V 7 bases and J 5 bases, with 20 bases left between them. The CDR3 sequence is CSVQAGDRLETQYF. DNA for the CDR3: TGCAGTGTACAGGCGGGCGATAGGTTGGAGACCCAGTACTTC.